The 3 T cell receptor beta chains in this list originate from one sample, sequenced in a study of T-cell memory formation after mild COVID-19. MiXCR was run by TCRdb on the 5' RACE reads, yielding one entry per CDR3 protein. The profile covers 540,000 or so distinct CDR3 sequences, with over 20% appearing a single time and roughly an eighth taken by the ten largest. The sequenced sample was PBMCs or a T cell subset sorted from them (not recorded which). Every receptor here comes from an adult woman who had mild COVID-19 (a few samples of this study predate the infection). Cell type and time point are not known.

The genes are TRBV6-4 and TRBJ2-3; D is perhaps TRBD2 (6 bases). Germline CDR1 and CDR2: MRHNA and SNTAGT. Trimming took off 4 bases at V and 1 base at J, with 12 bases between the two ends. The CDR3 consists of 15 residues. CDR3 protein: CASSGLVGGTDTQYF. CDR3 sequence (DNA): TGTGCCAGCAGTGGACTAGTTGGGGGCACAGATACGCAGTATTTT.

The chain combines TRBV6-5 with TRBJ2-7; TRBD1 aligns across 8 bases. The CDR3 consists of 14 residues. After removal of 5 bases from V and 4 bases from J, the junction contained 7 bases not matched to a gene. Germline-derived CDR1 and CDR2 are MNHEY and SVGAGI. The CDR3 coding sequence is TGTGCCAGCAGTAAAGACAGGGGAGAGTACGAGCAGTACTTC. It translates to CASSKDRGEYEQYF.

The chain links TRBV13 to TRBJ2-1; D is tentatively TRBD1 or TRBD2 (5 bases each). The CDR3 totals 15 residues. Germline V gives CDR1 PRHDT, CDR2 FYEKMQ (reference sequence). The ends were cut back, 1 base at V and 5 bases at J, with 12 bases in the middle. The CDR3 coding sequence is TGTGCCAGCAGCTTAGCGGGACCATCTAACAATGAGCAGTTCTTC. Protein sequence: CASSLAGPSNNEQFF.